This TCR beta chain was identified in a study of cytotoxic CD8 clonotypes in ibrutinib-treated CLL. Background on the study: Among patients, around 24 responded partially and 2 completely; roughly 14 then stayed remitted and some twelve progressed after median approximately 72 months. Findings of the study overall: Clonality correlated strongly with circulating CD8+ T cells and exceeded age-matched healthy donors at baseline. Sampling of sustained-remission and progressing patients occurred at differing times.

Assay: immunoSEQ multiplex PCR; the TCRdb copy retains only in-frame clones and omits some. The sample yields 250,000 or so clones, 60% to 75% seen once. The germline gives CDR1 SGHNT, CDR2 YYREEE (reference sequence). The length of the CDR3 is 15 residues. V gave up 2 bases and J gave up 0 bases, with 12 bases separating them. Of note for this clone: What it binds is not known.

The chain links TRBV5-4 to TRBJ2-7; D may be TRBD1 (6 bases). Sample: PBMCs, taken after 24 months of ibrutinib treatment. The sequence was obtained from a human donor with chronic lymphocytic leukemia. In DNA form, the CDR3 reads TGTGCCAGCAGCTTCCGGACAGCCTCCTCCTACGAGCAGTACTTC. Amino acid sequence: CASSFRTASSYEQYF.